The rows below give T cell receptor beta chains drawn from one sample of a study of control samples from healthy donors and cancer patients. This table comes from immunoSEQ multiplex PCR, and its TCRdb copy is limited to in-frame clones, with some not included. The sample gives more than 95,000 clones, about 93% of which show up once; over 2.5% is in the top ten. Sequenced sample: blood. The receptors here all came from a man aged 30 to 45 in good health. CDR3s include the opening cysteine and the closing phenylalanine or tryptophan. A D gene is named only where the DNA matches it firmly. The listing skips clone size in some rows; elsewhere it reads once, few, many or a size class.

.	.	TRBJ1-1	TRBV27	TGTGCCAGCAGTCCTAGTGGCGGGACGGATTATAACTTCTTT	CASSPSGGTDYNFF
.	TRBD1	TRBJ1-2	TRBV27	TGTGCCAGCAGTTTCGGACAGGGGGACGGCTACACCTTC	CASSFGQGDGYTF
.	.	TRBJ2-2	TRBV5-1	TGCGCCAGCAGGTTGTCCGGTTCCGGGGAGCTGTTTTTT	CASRLSGSGELFF
.	.	TRBJ1-2	TRBV7-9	TGTGCCAGCAGCTTAGCGGTGAGGGGGGCTGATGGCTACACCTTC	CASSLAVRGADGYTF
.	TRBD1	TRBJ2-7	TRBV9	TGTGCCAGCAACGACGGGACAGGGGTCCACGAGCAGTACTTC	CASNDGTGVHEQYF
.	.	TRBJ2-3	TRBV9	TGTGCCAGCAGCGTGGCGGGGGCCTGGACAGATACGCAGTATTTT	CASSVAGAWTDTQYF
.	.	TRBJ1-2	TRBV7-9	TGTGCCAGCACCTACGGGAAGGAACATGGCTACACCTTC	CASTYGKEHGYTF
.	TRBD1	TRBJ2-2	TRBV5-4	TGTGCCAGCAGCCCGGGACAGGGTTTCACCGGGGAGCTGTTTTTT	CASSPGQGFTGELFF
once	.	TRBJ1-4	TRBV6-1	TGTGCCAGCAGTGAATGGGTAGGGGCTGATGAAAAACTGTTTTTT	CASSEWVGADEKLFF
.	.	TRBJ2-1	TRBV5-5	TGTGCCAGCAGCTTGGGACTGCTGGGGTTCTTC	CASSLGLLGFF
.	TRBD2	TRBJ2-3	TRBV6-6	TGTGCCAGCAGCCCGATAACTAGCGGGGAGGGAGATACGCAGTATTTT	CASSPITSGEGDTQYF